The T cell receptor (beta chain) described here comes from a study of CD8+ T cells in alopecia areata. Study-level background: Those patients who were treated received oral tofacitinib, which was given at 5 to 10 mg twice daily for moderate-to-severe alopecia areata. Whole-study findings and limits: Under tofacitinib, numerous expanded lesional clonotypes remained detectable in scalp and blood.

cDNA serving as the sequencing template came from extracted, reverse transcribed RNA. The method was immunoSEQ multiplex PCR; TCRdb's version includes in-frame clones alone and lacks a portion of them. This table has 150,000 to 200,000 clones, roughly 60% appearing once. As to treatment: oral pan-JAK inhibitor, 5-10 mg twice daily. Punch biopsies of lesional scalp, plus peripheral blood, were taken from alopecia areata patients. Germline V gene sequence: CDR1 SNHLY, CDR2 FYNNEI. This CDR3 is built from 14 residues. Trimming cost V 7 bases and J 4 bases, with 13 bases left between them. Concerning this clone itself: The antigen is undetermined.

The TCR originated in a human donor with alopecia areata. The chain is built from TRBV2 and TRBJ2-2; D is unresolved. This specimen was CD4+ T cells sorted from blood, taken between weeks 55 and 65, from a patient treated with tofacitinib. The chain's CDR3 is CASTAGSPTGELFF. CDR3 in DNA: TGTGCCAGCACTGCCGGGTCCCCCACCGGGGAGCTGTTTTTT. Full variable domain (remainder filled in from reference TRBV2 and TRBJ2-2): EPEVTQTPSHQVTQMGQEVILRCVPISNHLYFYWYRQILGQKVEFLVSFYNNEISEKSEIFDDQFSVERPDGSNFTLKIRSTKLEDSAMYFCASTAGSPTGELFFGEGSRLTVL.